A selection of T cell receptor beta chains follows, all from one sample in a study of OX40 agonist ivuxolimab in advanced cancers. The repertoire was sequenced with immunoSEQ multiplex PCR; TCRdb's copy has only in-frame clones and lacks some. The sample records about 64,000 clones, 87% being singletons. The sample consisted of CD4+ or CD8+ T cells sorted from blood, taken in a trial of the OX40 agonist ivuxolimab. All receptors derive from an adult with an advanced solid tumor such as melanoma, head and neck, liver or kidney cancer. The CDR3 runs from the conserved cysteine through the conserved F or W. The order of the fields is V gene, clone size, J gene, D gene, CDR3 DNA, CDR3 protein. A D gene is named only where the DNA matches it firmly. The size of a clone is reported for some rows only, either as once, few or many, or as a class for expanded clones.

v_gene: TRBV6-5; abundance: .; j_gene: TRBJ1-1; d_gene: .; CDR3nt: TGTGCCAGCAGTTACGTACAAGCCACTGAAGCTTTCTTT; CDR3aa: CASSYVQATEAFF
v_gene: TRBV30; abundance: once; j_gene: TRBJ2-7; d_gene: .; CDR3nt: TGTGCCTGGGACACCGGGACACCAAATTACGAGCAGTACTTC; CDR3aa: CAWDTGTPNYEQYF
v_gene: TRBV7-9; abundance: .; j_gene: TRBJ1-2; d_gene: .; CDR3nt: TGTGCCAGCAGCTTTGGCTACGTTGGCGCTCCCTATGGCTACACCTTC; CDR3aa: CASSFGYVGAPYGYTF
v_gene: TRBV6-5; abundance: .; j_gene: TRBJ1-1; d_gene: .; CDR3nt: TGTGCCAGCAGCCTATTCGGGTGGGGGCGGACTGAAGCTTTCTTT; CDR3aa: CASSLFGWGRTEAFF
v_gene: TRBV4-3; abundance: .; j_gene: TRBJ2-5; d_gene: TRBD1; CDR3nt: TGCGCCAGCAGCCCACAGGGGCAGGGGGAGACCCAGTACTTC; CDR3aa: CASSPQGQGETQYF
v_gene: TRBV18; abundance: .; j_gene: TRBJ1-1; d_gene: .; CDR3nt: TGTGCCAGCTCCCCTAGACAGGAGAACACTGAAGCTTTCTTT; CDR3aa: CASSPRQENTEAFF
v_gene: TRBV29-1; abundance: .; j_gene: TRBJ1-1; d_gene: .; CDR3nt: TGCAGCGTTGAAATGGGACTTGAAGCTTTCTTT; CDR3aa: CSVEMGLEAFF
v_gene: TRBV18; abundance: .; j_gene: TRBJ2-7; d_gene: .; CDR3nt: TGTGCCAGCTCACCACCCAGTGCCCGCGAGCAGTACTTC; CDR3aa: CASSPPSAREQYF
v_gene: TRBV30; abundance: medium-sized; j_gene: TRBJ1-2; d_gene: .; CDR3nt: TGTGCCTGGAGTGGAGACGGGGGAAGCTACACCTTC; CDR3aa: CAWSGDGGSYTF
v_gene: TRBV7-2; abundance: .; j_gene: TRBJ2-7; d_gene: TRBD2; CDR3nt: TGTGCCAGCAGCTTGACTAGCGGCGTGAGCTCCTACGAGCAGTACTTC; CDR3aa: CASSLTSGVSSYEQYF
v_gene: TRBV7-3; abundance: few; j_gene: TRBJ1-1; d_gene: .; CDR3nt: TGTGCCAGCAGCGTACAGATGAACACTGAAGCTTTCTTT; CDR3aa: CASSVQMNTEAFF
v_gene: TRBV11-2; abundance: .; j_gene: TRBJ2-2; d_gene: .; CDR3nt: TGTGCCAGCAGCTTAGGATGGGCCGGGGAGCTGTTTTTT; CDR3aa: CASSLGWAGELFF
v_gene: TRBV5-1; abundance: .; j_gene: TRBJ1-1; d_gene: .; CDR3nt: TGCGCCAGCAGGACAGTTACTCACACTGAAGCTTTCTTT; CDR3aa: CASRTVTHTEAFF
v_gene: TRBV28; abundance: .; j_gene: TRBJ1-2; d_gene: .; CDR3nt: TGTGCCAGCACCCCGGGACATTCTGGCTACACCTTC; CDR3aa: CASTPGHSGYTF
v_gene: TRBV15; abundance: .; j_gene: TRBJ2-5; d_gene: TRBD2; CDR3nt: TGTGCCACCAGCAGAGATACGGCTAGCGGGAGGGCCCTCCAAGAGACCCAGTACTTC; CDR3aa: CATSRDTASGRALQETQYF
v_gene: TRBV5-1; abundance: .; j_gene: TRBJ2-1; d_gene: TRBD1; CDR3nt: TGCGCCAGCAGCCAGGGACAGTACAATGAGCAGTTCTTC; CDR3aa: CASSQGQYNEQFF
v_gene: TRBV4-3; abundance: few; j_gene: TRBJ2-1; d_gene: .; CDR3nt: TGCGCCAGCAGCGGGACCCGCTCCTACAATGAGCAGTTCTTC; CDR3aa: CASSGTRSYNEQFF
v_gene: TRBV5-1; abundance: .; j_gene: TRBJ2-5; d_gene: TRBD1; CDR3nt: TGCGCCAGCAGCTATAAGACAGGGGACCAAGAGACCCAGTACTTC; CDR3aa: CASSYKTGDQETQYF
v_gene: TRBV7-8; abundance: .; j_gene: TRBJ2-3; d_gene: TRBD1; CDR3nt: TGTGCCAGCAAACCCGGACAGGGGACAGATACGCAGTATTTT; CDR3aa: CASKPGQGTDTQYF
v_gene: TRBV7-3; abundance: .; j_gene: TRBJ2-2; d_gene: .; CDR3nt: TGTGCCAGCAGCTTAAGAGTTGGCACCGGGGAGCTGTTTTTT; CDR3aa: CASSLRVGTGELFF
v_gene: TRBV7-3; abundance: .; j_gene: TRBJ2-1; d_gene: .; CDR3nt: TGTGCCAGCAGCTCTAGTCAAGTCTCCTACAATGAGCAGTTCTTC; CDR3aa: CASSSSQVSYNEQFF
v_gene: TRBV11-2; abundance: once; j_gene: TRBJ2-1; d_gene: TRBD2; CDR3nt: TGTGCCAGCAGCCGTCGGAGTGTTAGCGGGAGGAGTGTCAATGAGCAGTTCTTC; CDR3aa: CASSRRSVSGRSVNEQFF
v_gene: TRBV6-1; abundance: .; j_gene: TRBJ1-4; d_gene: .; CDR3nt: TGTGCCAGCAGGGACACCGCAACTAATGAAAAACTGTTTTTT; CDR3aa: CASRDTATNEKLFF